This entry concerns a single TCR beta chain. The CDR3 is 14 amino acids. Germline-derived CDR1 and CDR2 are GTSNPN and SVGIG (reference sequence). Trimming shortened V by 0 bases and J by 8 bases, and 14 bases separated the two germline ends. The sample belongs to a study of control samples from healthy donors and cancer patients. Data came from immunoSEQ multiplex PCR; TCRdb stores just in-frame clones and leaves some out. The sample has fewer than 95,000 clones; 91% are singletons. The J gene is TRBJ2-1, the V gene TRBV30, with a weak D call TRBD1 (6 bases). Sequencing was performed on blood. The sequence was obtained from a young man in good health. CDR3 nucleotides: TGTGCCTGGAGTGTCCCGGACAGAAGCGATGAGCAGTTCTTC. Translation gives CAWSVPDRSDEQFF.